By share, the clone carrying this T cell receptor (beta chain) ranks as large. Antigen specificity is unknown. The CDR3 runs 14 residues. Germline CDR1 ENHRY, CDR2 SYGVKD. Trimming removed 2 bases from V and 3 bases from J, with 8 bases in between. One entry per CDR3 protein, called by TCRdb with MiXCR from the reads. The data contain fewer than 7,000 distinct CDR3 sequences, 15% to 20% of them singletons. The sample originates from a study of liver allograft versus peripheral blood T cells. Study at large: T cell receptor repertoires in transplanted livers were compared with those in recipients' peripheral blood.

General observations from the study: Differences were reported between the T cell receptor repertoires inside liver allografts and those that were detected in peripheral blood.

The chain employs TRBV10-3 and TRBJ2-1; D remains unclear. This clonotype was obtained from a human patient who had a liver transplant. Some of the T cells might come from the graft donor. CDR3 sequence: CAISEVTVYNEQFF. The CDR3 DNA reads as TGTGCCATCAGTGAGGTGACGGTCTACAATGAGCAGTTCTTC.